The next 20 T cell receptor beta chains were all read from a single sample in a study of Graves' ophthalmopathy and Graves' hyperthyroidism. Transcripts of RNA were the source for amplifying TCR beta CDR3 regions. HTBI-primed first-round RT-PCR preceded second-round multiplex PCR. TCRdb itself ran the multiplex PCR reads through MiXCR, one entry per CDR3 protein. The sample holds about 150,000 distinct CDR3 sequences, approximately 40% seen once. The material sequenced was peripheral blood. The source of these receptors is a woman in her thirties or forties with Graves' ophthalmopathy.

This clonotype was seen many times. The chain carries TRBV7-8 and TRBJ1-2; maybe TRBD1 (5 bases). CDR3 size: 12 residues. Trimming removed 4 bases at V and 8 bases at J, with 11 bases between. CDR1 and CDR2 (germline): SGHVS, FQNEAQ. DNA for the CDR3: TGTGCCAGCAGCTCCAGGGTTGGGGGCTACACCTTC. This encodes CASSSRVGGYTF.

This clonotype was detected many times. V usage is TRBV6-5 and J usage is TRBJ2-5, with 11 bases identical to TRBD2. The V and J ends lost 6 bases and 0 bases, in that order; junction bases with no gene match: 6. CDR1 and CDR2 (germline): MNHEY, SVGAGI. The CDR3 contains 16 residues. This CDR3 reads CASRRTSGGNQETQYF. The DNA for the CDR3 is TGTGCCAGCAGAAGAACTAGCGGGGGCAACCAAGAGACCCAGTACTTC.

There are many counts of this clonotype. CDR3 in amino acids: CASSSQGGDGYTF. DNA for the CDR3: TGTGCCAGCAGCTCCCAAGGAGGGGACGGCTACACCTTC. The V gene is TRBV11-2, the J gene TRBJ1-2; TRBD1 might be the D (5 bases). This CDR3 is 13 amino acids long. V lost 4 bases and J 8 bases, leaving 14 bases between the germline ends. Germline CDR1 SGHAT, CDR2 FQNNGV. The full variable domain, rest sourced from reference TRBV11-2 and TRBJ1-2, is EAGVAQSPRYKIIEKRQSVAFWCNPISGHATLYWYQQILGQGPKLLIQFQNNGVVDDSQLPKDRFSAERLKGVDSTLKIQPAKLEDSAVYLCASSSQGGDGYTFGSGTRLTVV.

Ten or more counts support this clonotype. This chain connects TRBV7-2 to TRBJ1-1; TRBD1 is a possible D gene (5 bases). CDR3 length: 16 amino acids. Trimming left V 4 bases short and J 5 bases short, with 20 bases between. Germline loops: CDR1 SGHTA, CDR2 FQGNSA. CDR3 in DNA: TGTGCCAGCAGCTCCGCAGGACACATCTTTAGGACTGAAGCTTTCTTT. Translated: CASSSAGHIFRTEAFF.

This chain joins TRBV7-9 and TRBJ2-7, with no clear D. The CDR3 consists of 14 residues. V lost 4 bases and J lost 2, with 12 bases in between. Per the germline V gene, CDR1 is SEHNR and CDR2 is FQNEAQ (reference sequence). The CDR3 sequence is CASSSDPRPYEQYF. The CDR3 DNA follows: TGTGCCAGCAGCTCCGACCCCCGTCCCTACGAGCAGTACTTC.

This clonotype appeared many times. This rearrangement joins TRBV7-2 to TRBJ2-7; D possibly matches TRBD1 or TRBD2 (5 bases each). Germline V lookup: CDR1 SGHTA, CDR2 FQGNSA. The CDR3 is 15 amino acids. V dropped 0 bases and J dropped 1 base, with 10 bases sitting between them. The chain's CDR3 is CASSLALGDSYEQYF. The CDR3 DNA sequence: TGTGCCAGCAGCTTAGCCCTGGGGGATTCCTACGAGCAGTACTTC.

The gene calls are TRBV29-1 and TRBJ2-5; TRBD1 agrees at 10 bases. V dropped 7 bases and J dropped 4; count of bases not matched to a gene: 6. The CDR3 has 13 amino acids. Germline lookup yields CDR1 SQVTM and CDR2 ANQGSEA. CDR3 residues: CSAERDRGETQYF. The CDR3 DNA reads TGCAGCGCCGAGAGGGACAGGGGAGAGACCCAGTACTTC.

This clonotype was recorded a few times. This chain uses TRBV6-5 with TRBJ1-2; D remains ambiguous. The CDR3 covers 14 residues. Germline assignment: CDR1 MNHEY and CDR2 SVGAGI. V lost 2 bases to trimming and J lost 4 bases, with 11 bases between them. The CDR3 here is CASSYQGISYGYTF. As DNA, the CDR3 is TGTGCCAGCAGTTACCAAGGTATTAGCTATGGCTACACCTTC.

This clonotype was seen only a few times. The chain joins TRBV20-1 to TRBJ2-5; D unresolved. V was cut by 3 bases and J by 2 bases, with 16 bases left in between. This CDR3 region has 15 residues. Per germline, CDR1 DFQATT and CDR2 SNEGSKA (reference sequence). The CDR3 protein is CSARTTSTAQETQYF. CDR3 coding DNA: TGCAGTGCTAGGACCACGTCTACCGCACAAGAGACCCAGTACTTC.

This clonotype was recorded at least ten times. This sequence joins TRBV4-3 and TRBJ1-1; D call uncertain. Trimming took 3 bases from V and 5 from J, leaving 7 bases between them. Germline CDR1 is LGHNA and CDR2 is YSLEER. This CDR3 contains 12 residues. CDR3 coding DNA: TGCGCCAGCAGCCACCAACAGACTGAAGCTTTCTTT. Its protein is CASSHQQTEAFF.

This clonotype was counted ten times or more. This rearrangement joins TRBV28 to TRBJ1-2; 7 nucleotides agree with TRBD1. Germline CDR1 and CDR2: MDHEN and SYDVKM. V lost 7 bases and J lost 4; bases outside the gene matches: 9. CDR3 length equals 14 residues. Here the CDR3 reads CASTSPGTVYGYTF. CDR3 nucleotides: TGTGCCAGCACTTCCCCCGGGACAGTCTATGGCTACACCTTC.

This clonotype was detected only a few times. In DNA, the CDR3 is TGTGCCAGCAGCCCGGATGACGACAGCTCCTACGAGCAGTACTTC. As protein: CASSPDDDSSYEQYF. The chain combines TRBV11-2 with TRBJ2-7; TRBD1 is a possible D gene (5 bases). The CDR3 totals 15 residues. The germline V gene has CDR1 SGHAT and CDR2 FQNNGV. The V end was cut by 5 bases, the J end by 0 bases, with 14 bases between.

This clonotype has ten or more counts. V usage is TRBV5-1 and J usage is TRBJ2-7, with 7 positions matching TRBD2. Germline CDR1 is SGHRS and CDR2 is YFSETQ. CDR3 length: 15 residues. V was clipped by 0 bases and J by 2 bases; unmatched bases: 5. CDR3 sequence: CASSLDPSGTYEQYF. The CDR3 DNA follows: TGCGCCAGCAGCTTGGATCCTAGCGGCACCTACGAGCAGTACTTC.

Written as DNA, the CDR3 is TGTGCCAGCAGCAACAGGGGGGACAGCAATCAGCCCCAGCATTTT. Translated: CASSNRGDSNQPQHF. This sequence joins TRBV2 and TRBJ1-5, with 8 bases that match TRBD1. The V gene end was trimmed by 6 bases and the J gene end by 1 base; junction bases not matched to a gene: 5. This CDR3 contains 15 residues. The germline gives CDR1 SNHLY, CDR2 FYNNEI.

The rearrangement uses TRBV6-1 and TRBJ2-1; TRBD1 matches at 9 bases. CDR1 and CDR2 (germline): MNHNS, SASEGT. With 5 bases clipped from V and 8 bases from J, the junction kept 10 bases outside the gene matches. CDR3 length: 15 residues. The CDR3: CASSPGQGVVYEQFF. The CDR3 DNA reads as TGTGCCAGCAGTCCGGGACAGGGCGTAGTGTATGAGCAGTTCTTC.

CDR3 in amino acids: CASSLGTAQNTEAFF. In nucleotides, the CDR3 is TGTGCCAGCAGTTTAGGGACAGCACAGAACACTGAAGCTTTCTTT. This chain links TRBV28 with TRBJ1-1; 7 bases align to TRBD1. The CDR3 extends over 15 amino acids. CDR1 MDHEN and CDR2 SYDVKM come from the germline V gene. The J segment lost 1 base and the V segment lost 2 bases, leaving 4 bases of the junction unmatched.

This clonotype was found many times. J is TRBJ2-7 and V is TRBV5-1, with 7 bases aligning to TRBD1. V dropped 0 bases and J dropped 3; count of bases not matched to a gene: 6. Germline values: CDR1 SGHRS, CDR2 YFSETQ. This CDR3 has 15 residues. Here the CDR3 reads CASSLAAQGVYEQYF. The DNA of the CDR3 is TGCGCCAGCAGCTTGGCCGCCCAGGGGGTCTACGAGCAGTACTTC. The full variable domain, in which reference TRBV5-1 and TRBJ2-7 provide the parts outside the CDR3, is KAGVTQTPRYLIKTRGQQVTLSCSPISGHRSVSWYQQTPGQGLQFLFEYFSETQRNKGNFPGRFSGRQFSNSRSEMNVSTLELGDSALYLCASSLAAQGVYEQYFGPGTRLTVT.

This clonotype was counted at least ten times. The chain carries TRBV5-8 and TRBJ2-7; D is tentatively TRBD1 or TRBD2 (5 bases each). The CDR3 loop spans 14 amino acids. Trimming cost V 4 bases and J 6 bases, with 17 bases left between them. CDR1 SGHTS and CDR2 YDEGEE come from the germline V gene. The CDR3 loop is CASSQGRWKGEQYF. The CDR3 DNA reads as TGTGCCAGCAGCCAGGGACGGTGGAAAGGCGAGCAGTACTTC.

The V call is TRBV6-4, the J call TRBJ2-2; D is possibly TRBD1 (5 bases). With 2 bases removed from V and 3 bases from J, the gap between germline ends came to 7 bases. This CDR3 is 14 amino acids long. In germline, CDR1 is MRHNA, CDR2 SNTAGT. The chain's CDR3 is CASSDKGDTGELFF. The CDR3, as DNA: TGTGCCAGCAGTGACAAAGGGGACACCGGGGAGCTGTTTTTT.

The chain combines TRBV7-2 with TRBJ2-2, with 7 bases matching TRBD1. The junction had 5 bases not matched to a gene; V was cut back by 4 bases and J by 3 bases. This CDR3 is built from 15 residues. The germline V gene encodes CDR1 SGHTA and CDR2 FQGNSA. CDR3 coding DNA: TGTGCCAGCAGCTCCCGGGACAGAGACACCGGGGAGCTGTTTTTT. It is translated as CASSSRDRDTGELFF.